The sequence of this TCR beta chain was determined in a study of T cell responses to AZD1222 COVID-19 vaccine. In this sample, this clone turned up a few times. The CDR3 is made up of 14 amino acids. Per germline, CDR1 LGHDT and CDR2 YNNKEL (reference sequence). The V gene end was trimmed by 4 bases and the J gene end by 7 bases; junction bases not matched to a gene: 2. Sequencing used immunoSEQ multiplex PCR; TCRdb keeps in-frame clones, though not all of them. Of some 95,000 clones in the sample, approximately 86% are singletons; the top ten hold 6.3%. This clonotype was sampled from an adult in good health. Source: peripheral blood, taken on day 0 of AZD1222 vaccination. The rearrangement uses TRBV3-1 (or the pseudogene TRBV3-2) and TRBJ1-6; 9 bases are shared with TRBD1. The CDR3 sequence: CASSLGQGNSPLHF. The CDR3 DNA sequence: TGTGCCAGCAGCCTGGGACAGGGAAATTCACCCCTCCACTTT.